The TCR beta chain described here comes from a study of control samples from healthy donors and cancer patients. CDR3 length: 11 residues. Trimming removed 4 bases at V and 4 bases at J, with 5 bases between. Germline CDR1 and CDR2: SGHTA and FQGNSA. Sequenced by immunoSEQ multiplex PCR; TCRdb stores in-frame clones only, minus some. Of about 50,000 clones listed, around 96% are singletons. The gene calls are TRBV7-2 and TRBJ2-7; no clear D gene. The source material was blood. The origin of this receptor is a woman aged 25 to 39 in good health. The CDR3, as DNA: TGTGCCAGCAGCTCAAATTACGAGCAGTACTTC. It yields the protein CASSSNYEQYF.